A single sample gave rise to the 8 T cell receptor beta chains below, sequenced in a study of identical twins. One entry per CDR3 protein, called by TCRdb with MiXCR from the 5' RACE reads. This table holds 1,800,000 or so distinct CDR3 sequences, roughly a third found once. Material for sequencing was cord blood. The receptors here all came from a newborn girl in good health.

There are a few counts of this clonotype. The chain joins TRBV7-9 to TRBJ2-7; D ambiguous. The germline V gene encodes CDR1 SEHNR and CDR2 FQNEAQ (reference sequence). V lost 3 bases and J lost 2, with 17 bases in between. The CDR3 is made up of 16 amino acids. The CDR3 DNA is TGTGCCAGCAGCTTCGGATCGTGGACCCAAACCTACGAGCAGTACTTC. Protein sequence: CASSFGSWTQTYEQYF.

V gene TRBV29-1 combines with J gene TRBJ2-1, with 8 bases aligning to TRBD2. In germline, CDR1 is SQVTM, CDR2 ANQGSEA. The CDR3 contains 14 residues. V lost 2 bases to trimming and J lost 2 bases; unmatched junction nucleotides: 2. This CDR3 is CSVEIAGTYNEQFF. DNA for the CDR3: TGCAGCGTTGAAATAGCGGGGACCTACAATGAGCAGTTCTTC.

The chain has TRBV10-3 and TRBJ2-3; 9 positions agree with TRBD2. Trimming cost V 7 bases and J 1 base; bases outside gene matches: 6. The CDR3 sequence is 15 residues long. Germline V lookup: CDR1 ENHRY, CDR2 SYGVKD. The DNA of the CDR3 is TGTGCCATCAAGATAGCGGGGGCCCGCACAGATACGCAGTATTTT. Its translation is CAIKIAGARTDTQYF.

The chain has TRBV28 and TRBJ2-1; D may be TRBD1 (6 bases). The germline CDR1 and CDR2 sequences are MDHEN and SYDVKM. The CDR3 covers 14 residues. The V end was cut by 5 bases, the J end by 10 bases, with 18 bases between. The CDR3 coding sequence is TGTGCCAGCAGTCCGACAGGCCCCACTTACGAGCAGTTCTTC. Its translation is CASSPTGPTYEQFF.

The V call is TRBV3-1, the J call TRBJ1-5; the D gene is possibly TRBD1 (5 bases). This CDR3 contains 14 residues. The V and J ends lost 3 bases and 7 bases respectively, with 13 bases between them. Looked up from germline, CDR1 is LGHDT and CDR2 is YNNKEL (reference sequence). The CDR3 sequence: CASSHEFQGQPQHF. DNA of the CDR3: TGTGCCAGCAGCCACGAGTTTCAGGGCCAGCCCCAGCATTTT.

The chain combines TRBV3-1 with TRBJ2-3; 7 bases are a match to TRBD2. This CDR3 is built from 13 residues. The V segment lost 1 base and the J segment 9 bases; nucleotides outside the gene matches: 4. Germline CDR1 reads LGHDT; CDR2 reads YNNKEL (reference sequence). Here the CDR3 reads CASSQGTSLTQYF. Written as DNA, the CDR3 is TGTGCCAGCAGCCAAGGGACTAGTTTGACGCAGTATTTT.

V and J are TRBV27 and TRBJ2-1, with 14 bases identical to TRBD2. The J call may be mistaken, given a closer DNA end match to TRBJ2-7. Germline V gives CDR1 MNHEY, CDR2 SMNVEV (reference sequence). There are 20 residues in the CDR3. The DNA for the CDR3 is TGTGCCAGCAGCTCTCGACGACTAGCGGGGGGGTCAAGCTCCTACAATGAGCAGTACTTC. Protein: CASSSRRLAGGSSSYNEQYF.

The V call is TRBV6-5, the J call TRBJ1-6, with 9 positions matching TRBD1. After removal of 7 bases from V and 7 bases from J, the junction contained 5 bases not matched to a gene. Germline lookup yields CDR1 MNHEY and CDR2 SVGAGI. CDR3 size: 14 residues. The CDR3 reads CASKGQGHNSPLHF. DNA for the CDR3: TGTGCCAGCAAGGGACAGGGTCACAATTCACCCCTCCACTTT.